This is a list of T cell receptor beta chains from one sample in a study of shared clonotypes between healthy human individuals. Libraries were prepared by immunoSEQ multiplex PCR; TCRdb keeps only in-frame clonotypes and omits some of them. The table includes 650,000 to 800,000 clones, 55% to 75% detected once. Sequencing was done on a sample of memory CD4+ T cells sorted from blood. Source of these receptors: a young woman in good health. CDR3s include the opening cysteine and the closing phenylalanine or tryptophan. D genes are given only for firm matches. Some rows mark clone size as missing; the rest say once, few, many or name a class of expanded clone.

>TRBD1|TRBJ1-4|TRBV5-5|-
TGTGCCAGCAGCTTGACTGGACAGGGGAATGGAAAACTGTTTTTT
CASSLTGQGNGKLFF
>TRBD1|TRBJ2-7|TRBV28|-
TGTGCCAGCATGGGGGTCGGACAGGAGAGCTCCTACGAGCAGTACTTC
CASMGVGQESSYEQYF
>TRBD1|TRBJ1-2|TRBV28|-
TGTGCCAGCAGTCCTCTCATTTTACAGGGGACAAACTATGGCTACACCTTC
CASSPLILQGTNYGYTF
>-|TRBJ2-7|TRBV6-6|-
TGTGCCAGCAGTTACGCGACAGGTCTAGGCTACGAGCAGTACTTC
CASSYATGLGYEQYF
>TRBD2|TRBJ2-1|TRBV4-2|-
TGTGCCAGCAGCCCCACTAGCGGCTCCTACAATGAGCAGTTCTTC
CASSPTSGSYNEQFF
>-|TRBJ1-4|TRBV6-5|-
TGTGCCAGCAGTTACAACGGACAGACGGATAATGAAAAACTGTTTTTT
CASSYNGQTDNEKLFF
>TRBD2|TRBJ2-4|TRBV2|-
TGTGCCAGCAGTGAATCATTAGCGGGTCGGGGGAGCGGCAAAAACATTCAGTACTTC
CASSESLAGRGSGKNIQYF
>TRBD2|TRBJ2-3|TRBV19|many
TGTGCGAGTAGGAGGCGGGAGGAGACAGATACGCAGTATTTT
CASRRREETDTQYF
>-|TRBJ1-2|TRBV28|-
TGTGCCAGCAGTTTTAACAGGGCAAACTATGGCTACACCTTC
CASSFNRANYGYTF
>-|TRBJ1-6|TRBV15|-
TGTGCCACCAGCAGAGTTCTTCCGGGGCGAAATTCACCCCTCCACTTT
CATSRVLPGRNSPLHF
>-|TRBJ2-4|TRBV4-1|-
TGCGCCAGCAGCCAAGGGTGGGCTCCCATTCAGTACTTC
CASSQGWAPIQYF
>-|TRBJ2-1|TRBV28|-
TGTGCCAGCAGGGGACAAACCTACAATGAGCAGTTCTTC
CASRGQTYNEQFF
>-|TRBJ2-7|TRBV27|-
TGTGCCAGCAGTTTGGGCCCCGGGAGCGGGTTTGCGGTCGAGCAGTACTTC
CASSLGPGSGFAVEQYF
>-|TRBJ1-1|TRBV5-8|-
TGTGCCAGCAGCTTGGTGGGCGTCTGGACTGAAGCTTTCTTT
CASSLVGVWTEAFF
>-|TRBJ2-7|TRBV29-1|-
TGCAGCGTCGGCCGATCCTACGAGCAGTACTTC
CSVGRSYEQYF
>-|TRBJ2-5|TRBV9|-
TGTGCCAGCAGCGTGGGCGAAGAGACCCAGTACTTC
CASSVGEETQYF
>-|TRBJ1-2|TRBV28|-
TGTGCCAGCAGTTTCGGGTGGCTTCGGGACTATGGCTACACCTTC
CASSFGWLRDYGYTF
>-|TRBJ2-1|TRBV27|once
TGTGCCAGCAGCCGGCTAAGCGGCGGCTCCTACAATGAGCAGTTCTTC
CASSRLSGGSYNEQFF
>TRBD2|TRBJ2-7|TRBV10-1|once
TGCGCCAGCAGTGAGGGCTTTAGCGGGGCTTCCTACGAGCAGTACTTC
CASSEGFSGASYEQYF
>TRBD2|TRBJ2-1|TRBV29-1|-
TGCAGCGTTACCAGCGGGAGGAGAAATGAGCAGTTCTTC
CSVTSGRRNEQFF
>-|TRBJ2-1|TRBV11-2|-
TGTGCCAGCAGCCCGGTCAGCTCCTACAATGAGCAGTTCTTC
CASSPVSSYNEQFF
>-|TRBJ2-5|TRBV28|-
TGTGCCAGCAGTTTACGACAAGAGACCCAGTACTTC
CASSLRQETQYF
>-|TRBJ2-3|TRBV5-1|-
TGCGCCAGCAGCTTAAGGGAGGGGGCCCTAGCGGGTGCATACCTAAGCACAGATACGCAGTATTTT
CASSLREGALAGAYLSTDTQYF
>TRBD1|TRBJ2-6|TRBV28|-
TGTGCCAGCAGTATTGCGGGACAGGGCTCTGGGGCCAACGTCCTGACTTTC
CASSIAGQGSGANVLTF
>-|TRBJ1-5|TRBV19|-
TGTGCCAGTAGTCCCGGGGGCCATCAGCCCCAGCATTTT
CASSPGGHQPQHF
>TRBD1|TRBJ2-1|TRBV7-2|many
TGTGCCAGCAGCGGAGGACAGGGTTGGTATGAGCAGTTCTTC
CASSGGQGWYEQFF
>-|TRBJ2-3|TRBV11-2|-
TGTGCCAGCAGCTTAGAGAGTAGTTTAAGCACAGATACGCAGTATTTT
CASSLESSLSTDTQYF
>-|TRBJ2-5|TRBV6-6|-
TGTGCCAGCAGTTACTCGAGAGAGACCCAGTACTTC
CASSYSRETQYF
>-|TRBJ2-5|TRBV6-4|-
TGTGCCAGCAGTGACATGGACCCTTGTCAAGAGACCCAGTACTTC
CASSDMDPCQETQYF
>TRBD2|TRBJ2-7|TRBV10-2|-
TGCGCCAGCAGCCTAACCCCCCGGGGTCTAGCGGCCTCCTACGAGCAGTACTTC
CASSLTPRGLAASYEQYF
>TRBD2|TRBJ2-1|TRBV5-1|-
TGCGCCAGCAGCTTGGCGAGCGGGAGTGATGAGCAGTTCTTC
CASSLASGSDEQFF
>-|TRBJ1-5|TRBV6-5|-
TGTGCCAGCAGTTTGACGATGTTACAGCCCCAGCATTTT
CASSLTMLQPQHF
>TRBD1|TRBJ2-3|TRBV5-1|-
TGCGCCAGCAGCCCCGACAGGGGCACAGATACGCAGTATTTT
CASSPDRGTDTQYF
>-|TRBJ2-7|TRBV11-2|many
TGTGCCAGCAGCCTCGGACATACCTACGAGCAGTACTTC
CASSLGHTYEQYF
>TRBD2|TRBJ2-7|TRBV5-4|-
TGTGCCAGCAGCCAAGAACGGGGGGTCAACTACGAGCAGTACTTC
CASSQERGVNYEQYF
>TRBD1|TRBJ2-1|TRBV5-5|-
TGTGCCAGCAGCAGGACAGGAGACCTCTACAATGAGCAGTTCTTC
CASSRTGDLYNEQFF
>-|TRBJ2-1|TRBV10-3|-
TGTGCCATCAGTGAGTCGACTGGGGATAGTAATGAGCAGTTCTTC
CAISESTGDSNEQFF
>-|TRBJ1-2|TRBV11-2|few
TGTGCCAGCAGCCGAACAGGGCAACGGCTCGAGGATGGCTACACCTTC
CASSRTGQRLEDGYTF
>-|TRBJ2-1|TRBV18|-
TGTGCCAGCTCCCCTGGACAGGGGTGGGTAGCGGGGGACAATGAGCAGTTCTTC
CASSPGQGWVAGDNEQFF
>-|TRBJ2-3|TRBV5-4|-
TGTGCCAGCAGCTCCAGTACAGATACGCAGTATTTT
CASSSSTDTQYF
>-|TRBJ2-7|TRBV28|-
TGTGCCAGCCGTCGACAGCAAACCTCCTACGAGCAGTACTTC
CASRRQQTSYEQYF
>-|TRBJ1-1|TRBV10-3|-
TGTGCCATCAGTGAGCGGGAAACGAACACTGAAGCTTTCTTT
CAISERETNTEAFF
>-|TRBJ1-1|TRBV14|once
TGTGCCAGCAGCCAAGCCCCGTATCCAAGCGCTGAAGCTTTCTTT
CASSQAPYPSAEAFF
>TRBD1|TRBJ2-1|TRBV7-6|-
TGTGCCAGCAGCTCGAACAGGGGATACGGCCGTGATGAGCAGTTCTTC
CASSSNRGYGRDEQFF
>-|TRBJ2-2|TRBV11-2|-
TGTGCCAGCAGCCCCAGCTACGGTCGGAACACCGGGGAGCTGTTTTTT
CASSPSYGRNTGELFF
>-|TRBJ2-7|TRBV5-1|many
TGCGCCAGCAGCTTGGTGCCAGGGGCCACCTACGAGCAGTACTTC
CASSLVPGATYEQYF
>-|TRBJ2-1|TRBV7-9|-
TGTGCCAGCAAAGACAGGCTCGGCTACAATGAGCAGTTCTTC
CASKDRLGYNEQFF
>-|TRBJ2-6|TRBV7-9|-
TGTGCCAGCAGCTTCGGCTCTGGGGCCAACGTCCTGACTTTC
CASSFGSGANVLTF
>-|TRBJ1-4|TRBV4-1|-
TGCGCCAGCAGAAGCGCAGGGATCACTAATGAAAAACTGTTTTTT
CASRSAGITNEKLFF